The 12 T cell receptor beta chains presented below share a single source sample, sequenced in a study of cytomegalovirus exposure and HLA in healthy donors. 13 Jbeta primers and 60 Vbeta primers were used for the PCR. Clones were sequenced by immunoSEQ multiplex PCR, and TCRdb holds only the in-frame ones, with some missing. The sample has roughly 200,000 clones, approximately 80% seen once. The specimen was PBMCs. All receptors derive from a woman between 40 and 55 years old in good health and CMV-seronegative.

The V and J genes are TRBV4-2 and TRBJ2-7; 10 nucleotides align to TRBD1. V shed 2 bases, J shed 0 bases, and the junction held 13 bases outside the gene matches. CDR1 is LGHNA, CDR2 YNFKEQ, per germline. The CDR3 spans 19 residues. The CDR3 nucleotides read TGTGCCAGCAGCCAACTCCCGGGGACAGGGGTGGCCCTCTCCTACGAGCAGTACTTC. Translation gives CASSQLPGTGVALSYEQYF.

The genes are TRBV11-2 and TRBJ1-3; the D gene is possibly TRBD1 (6 bases). This CDR3 comprises 15 residues. The germline V and J ends were trimmed by 7 bases and 0 bases, with 13 bases remaining between them. CDR1 is SGHAT, CDR2 FQNNGV, per germline. CDR3: CASTPIQGSGNTIYF. The CDR3, as DNA: TGTGCCAGCACCCCGATACAGGGCTCTGGAAACACCATATATTTT.

The genes are TRBV27 and TRBJ2-7, with a possible D match to TRBD2 (7 bases). The CDR3 loop spans 14 amino acids. The V gene lost 4 bases and the J gene lost 13 bases, with 23 bases spanning the gap. In germline, CDR1 is MNHEY, CDR2 SMNVEV (reference sequence). This CDR3 reads CASSSRGGDSREYF. In DNA form, the CDR3 reads TGTGCCAGCAGTTCGAGGGGGGGAGACAGTCGGGAATACTTC.

The chain links TRBV6-1 to TRBJ1-4; maybe TRBD1 (5 bases). Trimming took off 6 bases at V and 8 bases at J, with 13 bases between the two ends. Looked up from germline, CDR1 is MNHNS and CDR2 is SASEGT. The CDR3 has 13 amino acids. As DNA, the CDR3 is TGTGCCAGCAGCCCAGCAGGGCACGAAAAACTGTTTTTT. Protein product: CASSPAGHEKLFF.

The V gene is TRBV5-1, the J gene TRBJ2-5; maybe TRBD2 (6 bases). The V end was cut by 3 bases, the J end by 0 bases, with 15 bases between. The CDR3 sequence is 16 residues long. Per germline, CDR1 SGHRS and CDR2 YFSETQ. The CDR3 protein is CASSWGLMGYQETQYF. CDR3 DNA: TGCGCCAGCAGCTGGGGACTTATGGGGTACCAAGAGACCCAGTACTTC. The full variable domain, rest sourced from reference TRBV5-1 and TRBJ2-5, is KAGVTQTPRYLIKTRGQQVTLSCSPISGHRSVSWYQQTPGQGLQFLFEYFSETQRNKGNFPGRFSGRQFSNSRSEMNVSTLELGDSALYLCASSWGLMGYQETQYFGPGTRLLVL.

This clone appeared a single time. The chain recombines TRBV6-4 with TRBJ1-2, with D uncertain. Trimming took off 7 bases at V and 8 bases at J, with 11 bases between the two ends. CDR1 and CDR2 from the germline V gene are MRHNA and SNTAGT. This CDR3 region has 11 residues. This CDR3 reads CASIFSGGYTF. In nucleotides, the CDR3 is TGTGCCAGCATATTTTCAGGCGGCTACACCTTC.

The gene calls are TRBV25-1 and TRBJ2-3; D is ambiguous. The CDR3 runs to 12 residues. Germline values: CDR1 MGHDK, CDR2 SYGVNS. Trimming left V 8 bases short and J 6 bases short, with 12 bases between. Here the CDR3 reads CASSPYFDTQYF. Written as DNA, the CDR3 is TGTGCCAGCTCCCCGTATTTCGATACGCAGTATTTT.

V usage is TRBV9 and J usage is TRBJ2-7, with D maybe TRBD2 (7 bases). Germline lookup yields CDR1 SGDLS and CDR2 YYNGEE. Between the trimmed V and J ends, which lost 3 bases and 0 bases, there was a span of 16 bases. The CDR3 totals 16 residues. CDR3 amino acids: CASSEGEGGYSYEQYF. Written as DNA, the CDR3 is TGTGCCAGCAGCGAGGGGGAGGGGGGCTACTCCTACGAGCAGTACTTC.

The genes are TRBV5-1 and TRBJ2-5, with TRBD2 matching over 13 bases. The DNA matches TRBJ2-7 better at its end, which makes the J call doubtful. There are 16 residues in the CDR3. Germline-derived CDR1 and CDR2 are SGHRS and YFSETQ. CDR3 amino acids: CASSLRTSGGSYEQYF. CDR3 in DNA: TGCGCCAGCAGCTTACGGACTAGCGGGGGTTCCTACGAGCAGTACTTC.

The CDR3, as DNA: TGCGCCAGCAGCTTTACAGCGGGGGACACCTCGGGAGCCAAAAACATTCAGTACTTC. It specifies CASSFTAGDTSGAKNIQYF. The chain joins TRBV5-1 to TRBJ2-4; 8 positions match TRBD2. The CDR3 is 19 residues long. V shed 2 bases, J shed 0 bases, and the junction held 13 bases outside the gene matches. Germline V gene sequence: CDR1 SGHRS, CDR2 YFSETQ. Together with reference TRBV5-1 and TRBJ2-4, the CDR3 gives the full variable domain: KAGVTQTPRYLIKTRGQQVTLSCSPISGHRSVSWYQQTPGQGLQFLFEYFSETQRNKGNFPGRFSGRQFSNSRSEMNVSTLELGDSALYLCASSFTAGDTSGAKNIQYFGAGTRLSVL.

The chain combines TRBV10-2 with TRBJ1-6; D ambiguous. Germline V gives CDR1 WSHSY, CDR2 SAAADI. The CDR3 loop spans 15 amino acids. The V gene lost 6 bases and the J gene lost 5 bases, with 14 bases spanning the gap. The CDR3 sequence: CASSPRWANNSPLHF. The CDR3 coding sequence is TGCGCCAGCAGCCCCAGGTGGGCTAATAATTCACCCCTCCACTTT.

The rearrangement joins TRBV5-4 to TRBJ1-1, with a tentative D call TRBD1 (6 bases). CDR3 length: 15 amino acids. The germline V gene encodes CDR1 SGHNT and CDR2 YYREEE (reference sequence). V was cut by 0 bases and J by 1 base, with 10 bases left in between. The CDR3 protein is CASSLGGQKNTEAFF. DNA of the CDR3: TGTGCCAGCAGCTTGGGAGGACAGAAGAACACTGAAGCTTTCTTT.